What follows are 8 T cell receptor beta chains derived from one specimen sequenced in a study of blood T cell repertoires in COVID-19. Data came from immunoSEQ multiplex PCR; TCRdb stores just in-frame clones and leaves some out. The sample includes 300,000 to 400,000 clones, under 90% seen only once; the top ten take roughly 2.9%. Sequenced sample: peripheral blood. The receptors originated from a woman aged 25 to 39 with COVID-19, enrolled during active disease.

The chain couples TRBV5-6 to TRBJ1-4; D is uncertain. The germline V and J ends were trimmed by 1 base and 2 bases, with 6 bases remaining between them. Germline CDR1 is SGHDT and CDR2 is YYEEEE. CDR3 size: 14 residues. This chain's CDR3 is CASSLIRTNEKLFF. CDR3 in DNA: TGTGCCAGCAGCTTGATCAGGACTAATGAAAAACTGTTTTTT.

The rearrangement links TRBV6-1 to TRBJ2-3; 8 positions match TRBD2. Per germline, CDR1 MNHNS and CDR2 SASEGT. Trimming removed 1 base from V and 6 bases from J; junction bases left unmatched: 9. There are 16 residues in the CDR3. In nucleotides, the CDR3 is TGTGCCAGCAGTGAAGGGTTGCGGGGGGTCGGGGATACGCAGTATTTT. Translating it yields CASSEGLRGVGDTQYF.

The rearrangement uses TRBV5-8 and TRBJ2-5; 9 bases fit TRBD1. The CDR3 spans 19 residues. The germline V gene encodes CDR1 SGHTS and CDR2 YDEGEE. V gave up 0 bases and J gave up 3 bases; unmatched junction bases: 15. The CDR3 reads CASSLALVLGQGSKETQYF. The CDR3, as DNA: TGTGCCAGCAGCTTGGCTCTGGTCCTGGGACAGGGTAGTAAAGAGACCCAGTACTTC.

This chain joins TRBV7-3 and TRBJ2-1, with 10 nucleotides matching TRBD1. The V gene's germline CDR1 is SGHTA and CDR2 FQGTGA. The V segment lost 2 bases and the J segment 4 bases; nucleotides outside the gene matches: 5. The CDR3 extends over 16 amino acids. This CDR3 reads CASSLAGQGGYNEQFF. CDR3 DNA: TGTGCCAGCAGCTTAGCAGGACAGGGGGGTTACAATGAGCAGTTCTTC. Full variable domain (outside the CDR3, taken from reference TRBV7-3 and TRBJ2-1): GAGVSQTPSNKVTEKGKYVELRCDPISGHTALYWYRQSLGQGPEFLIYFQGTGAADDSGLPNDRFFAVRPEGSVSTLKIQRTERGDSAVYLCASSLAGQGGYNEQFFGPGTRLTVL.

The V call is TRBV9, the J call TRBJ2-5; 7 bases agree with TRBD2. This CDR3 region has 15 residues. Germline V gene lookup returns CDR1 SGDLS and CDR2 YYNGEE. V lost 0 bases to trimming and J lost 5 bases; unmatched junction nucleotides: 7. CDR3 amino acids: CASSVGGRDEETQYF. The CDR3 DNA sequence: TGTGCCAGCAGCGTAGGGGGGAGGGACGAGGAGACCCAGTACTTC.

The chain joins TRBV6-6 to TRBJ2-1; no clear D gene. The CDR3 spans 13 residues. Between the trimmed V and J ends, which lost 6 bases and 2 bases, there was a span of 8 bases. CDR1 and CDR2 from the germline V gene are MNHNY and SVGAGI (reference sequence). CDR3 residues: CASSPVPYNEQFF. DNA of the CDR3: TGTGCCAGCAGCCCCGTCCCCTACAATGAGCAGTTCTTC.

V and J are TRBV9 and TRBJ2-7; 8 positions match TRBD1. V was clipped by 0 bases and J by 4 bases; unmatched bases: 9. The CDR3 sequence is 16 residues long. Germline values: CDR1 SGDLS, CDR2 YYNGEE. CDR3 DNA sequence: TGTGCCAGCAGCGTAGAAGTGGACAGGGTCGGGTACGAGCAGTACTTC. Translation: CASSVEVDRVGYEQYF.

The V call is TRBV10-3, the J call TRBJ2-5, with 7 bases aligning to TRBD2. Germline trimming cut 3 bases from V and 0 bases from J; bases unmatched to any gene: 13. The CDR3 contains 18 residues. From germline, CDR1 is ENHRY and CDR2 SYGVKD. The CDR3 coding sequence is TGTGCCATCAGTGAATTGTGGAATCCGGGAGGCCACCAAGAGACCCAGTACTTC. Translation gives CAISELWNPGGHQETQYF.